The 27 T cell receptor beta chains listed next were all sequenced from one sample in a study of blood T cells in healthy people across ages. It was with a sample-barcoded 5' primer and a J-beta primer mix that a second PCR of roughly 7 to 12 cycles was run. One entry per CDR3 protein results from TCRdb running MiXCR on the 5' RACE reads. Of about 930,000 distinct CDR3 sequences listed, roughly 29% were seen once; the top ten hold roughly 10%. This same sample was also taken into another study, of T cells of mothers and their children.

Material for sequencing was blood. These receptors were obtained from a woman aged 40 to 50 in good health.

The gene calls are TRBV29-1 and TRBJ2-5; D possibly corresponds to TRBD1 (6 bases). Germline CDR1 is SQVTM and CDR2 is ANQGSEA. The V and J ends lost 8 bases and 0 bases respectively, with 7 bases between them. CDR3 length: 11 amino acids. The CDR3 sequence: CSHRDQETQYF. In DNA, the CDR3 is TGCAGCCACAGGGACCAAGAGACCCAGTACTTC.

This clonotype occurred once. This rearrangement joins TRBV14 to TRBJ2-1; a weak D match, TRBD2 (7 bases). The V gene lost 0 bases and the J gene lost 9 bases, with 12 bases spanning the gap. The CDR3 contains 14 residues. Germline CDR1 is SGHDN and CDR2 is FVKESK. CDR3 sequence reads: CASSQDLRGGEQFF. CDR3 in DNA: TGTGCCAGCAGCCAAGATCTTAGGGGGGGTGAGCAGTTCTTC.

The sample holds a few counts of this clonotype. The chain combines TRBV5-1 with TRBJ2-1; possibly TRBD1 for D (6 bases). The CDR3 totals 12 residues. The V and J ends lost 2 bases and 10 bases respectively, with 10 bases between them. CDR1 SGHRS and CDR2 YFSETQ come from the germline V gene. CDR3 amino acids: CASSFVDREQFF. CDR3 coding DNA: TGCGCCAGCAGCTTCGTAGACAGGGAGCAGTTCTTC.

The chain has TRBV12-3 or TRBV12-4 and TRBJ1-2; a possible D gene is TRBD1 (5 bases). The V end was cut by 5 bases, the J end by 8 bases, with 21 bases between. The CDR3 spans 15 residues. DNA of the CDR3: TGTGCCAGCAGTCCATCCCTGGACATGCGGAGGGGCTACACCTTC. This codes for CASSPSLDMRRGYTF.

This clonotype has more than one count but fewer than ten. The rearrangement uses TRBV20-1 and TRBJ1-5; 7 nucleotides agree with TRBD1. Germline CDR1 is DFQATT and CDR2 is SNEGSKA (reference sequence). The length of the CDR3 is 15 residues. The V segment lost 0 bases and the J segment 6 bases; nucleotides outside the gene matches: 8. Here the CDR3 DNA reads TGCAGTGCTAGAGAGGGAGGGGGCGCGGGTCAGCCCCAGCATTTT. As protein: CSAREGGGAGQPQHF.

This clonotype has only a few counts. The V and J genes are TRBV7-3 and TRBJ1-1; 9 bases align to TRBD1. This CDR3 has 15 residues. The germline CDR1 and CDR2 sequences are SGHTA and FQGTGA. V dropped 0 bases and J dropped 4; count of bases not matched to a gene: 3. The CDR3 DNA is TGTGCCAGCAGCTTAACGACAGGGGGGAGCACTGAAGCTTTCTTT. Amino acids: CASSLTTGGSTEAFF.

The chain couples TRBV2 to TRBJ1-1; possibly TRBD1 for D (5 bases). V lost 10 bases and J 5 bases, leaving 17 bases between the germline ends. This CDR3 region has 13 residues. In germline, CDR1 is SNHLY, CDR2 FYNNEI. CDR3 DNA: TGTGCCATCCCCCCAGGGAGAGTTACTGAAGCTTTCTTT. Residues: CAIPPGRVTEAFF.

The chain recombines TRBV7-2 with TRBJ2-3, with 8 bases matching TRBD1. V was clipped by 2 bases and J by 2 bases; unmatched bases: 3. The CDR3 runs 15 residues. Germline-derived CDR1 and CDR2 are SGHTA and FQGNSA. CDR3 sequence (DNA): TGTGCCAGCAGCTTACAGGGGGCCCTCACAGATACGCAGTATTTT. Protein: CASSLQGALTDTQYF.

A few counts support this clonotype. The V and J genes are TRBV6-1 and TRBJ2-7; perhaps D is TRBD1 or TRBD2 (5 bases each). The CDR3 has 16 amino acids. Trimming left V 3 bases short and J 0 bases short, with 15 bases between. Germline CDR1 MNHNS, CDR2 SASEGT. CDR3 sequence reads: CASSDLGGTSSYEQYF. The DNA for the CDR3 is TGTGCCAGCAGTGACTTGGGTGGGACCTCCTCCTACGAGCAGTACTTC.

A word on this clonotype: One end of the junction fails to match germline, which may point to a read error. The chain has TRBV3-1 and TRBJ1-1, with D possibly matching TRBD1 (5 bases). The CDR3 is made up of 15 amino acids. Germline loops: CDR1 LGHDT, CDR2 YNNKEL (reference sequence). The CDR3 here is CASSQGGGTYTKAFF. For the CDR3, the DNA is TGTGCCAGCAGCCAAGGGGGCGGAACATACACTAAAGCTTTCTTT.

Comment on this clonotype: A junction end diverges from the germline sequence, so it may reflect a read error. V is TRBV7-2 and J is TRBJ1-2; the D is unclear. Per germline, CDR1 SGHTA and CDR2 FQGNSA. The CDR3 runs 13 residues. The CDR3, as DNA: TGTGCCAGCAACTTAGGCAGTAACTATGGCTACACCTTC. Translating gives CASNLGSNYGYTF.

This clonotype was recorded at least ten times. The junction departs from germline at one end; a sequencing error may be responsible. This chain uses TRBV12-3 or TRBV12-4 with TRBJ2-4; D is perhaps TRBD2 (6 bases). The CDR3 sequence is 18 residues long. CDR3 DNA sequence: TGTGCCAGCAGTTTGGGCCAAACCCACTTACTAGCCAGAAACATTCAGTACTTC. Amino acids: CASSLGQTHLLARNIQYF.

A note on this clonotype: A much larger clone differs from this one at a single base, so this may be a read error. The rearrangement links TRBV11-2 to TRBJ2-1; 10 nucleotides line up with TRBD1. The germline V gene has CDR1 SGHAT and CDR2 FQNNGV. The CDR3 has 15 amino acids. CDR3: CARSRPGQGTNEQFF. Written as DNA, the CDR3 is TGTGCCCGCAGTAGACCGGGACAGGGGACTAATGAGCAGTTCTTC. Full variable domain (missing parts from reference TRBV11-2 and TRBJ2-1): EAGVAQSPRYKIIEKRQSVAFWCNPISGHATLYWYQQILGQGPKLLIQFQNNGVVDDSQLPKDRFSAERLKGVDSTLKIQPAKLEDSAVYLCARSRPGQGTNEQFFGPGTRLTVL.

This clonotype has just a few counts. The chain has TRBV6-2 or TRBV6-3 and TRBJ2-3; perhaps TRBD2 as D (6 bases). The germline V and J ends were trimmed by 2 bases and 8 bases, with 8 bases remaining between them. Germline V gene data show CDR1 as MNHEY and CDR2 as SVGEGT. CDR3 length: 12 residues. In nucleotides, the CDR3 is TGTGCCAGCAGTTACCTGGGGGGTACGCAGTATTTT. Translation: CASSYLGGTQYF.

The V call is TRBV29-1, the J call TRBJ1-1; possible D gene TRBD1, 6 bases. This CDR3 has 12 amino acids. The V and J ends lost 5 bases and 1 base respectively, with 8 bases between them. From germline, CDR1 is SQVTM and CDR2 ANQGSEA. The CDR3 region is CSVYRENTEAFF. CDR3 sequence (DNA): TGCAGCGTTTACAGGGAGAACACTGAAGCTTTCTTT. Full variable domain (rest looked up from reference TRBV29-1 and TRBJ1-1): SAVISQKPSRDICQRGTSLTIQCQVDSQVTMMFWYRQQPGQSLTLIATANQGSEATYESGFVIDKFPISRPNLTFSTLTVSNMSPEDSSIYLCSVYRENTEAFFGQGTRLTVV.

The CDR3 nucleotides read TGCAGTGCTAGAGTAGCTGGGCTAGCGGGCCCGGGAGAGACCCAGTACTTC. As protein: CSARVAGLAGPGETQYF. The V call is TRBV20-1, the J call TRBJ2-5; 8 bases are a match to TRBD2. The CDR3 consists of 17 residues. Germline CDR1 and CDR2: DFQATT and SNEGSKA (reference sequence). Trimming at V came to 1 base and at J to 4 bases, leaving 14 bases not matched to a gene.

This clonotype was seen only a few times. The gene calls are TRBV12-3 or TRBV12-4 and TRBJ1-4; a possible D gene is TRBD1 (5 bases). Deletions cut 6 bases from V and 10 bases from J, with 24 bases between. The CDR3 sequence is 16 residues long. CDR3 nucleotides: TGTGCCAGCAGCCGCCTTATGACTTCTCGGGGGGTAAAACTGTTTTTT. Amino acids: CASSRLMTSRGVKLFF.

The chain has TRBV5-5 and TRBJ2-1; 7 bases are shared with TRBD1. The V gene's germline CDR1 is SGHKS and CDR2 YYEKEE (reference sequence). This CDR3 contains 16 residues. V shed 6 bases, J shed 4 bases, and the junction held 13 bases outside the gene matches. CDR3 bases: TGTGCCAGCACGATACCTCGGGACAGCCTTTACAATGAGCAGTTCTTC. Its protein product is CASTIPRDSLYNEQFF.

Comments on this clonotype: An end of the junction differs from the germline gene, which may be a read error. CDR3 sequence reads: CASSLQGTYGQYF. Here the CDR3 DNA reads TGTGCCAGCAGCCTACAAGGGACCTACGGGCAGTACTTC. The V and J genes are TRBV5-4 and TRBJ2-7; tentatively, D is TRBD1 or TRBD2 (5 bases each). CDR1 and CDR2 (germline): SGHNT, YYREEE (reference sequence). This CDR3 is 13 amino acids long.

About this clonotype: A much larger clone differs from this one at a single base, so this may be a read error. CDR3 amino acids: CASSLRNRDRDTQYF. The CDR3 bases are TGTGCCAGCAGCCTCCGGAACAGGGACAGAGATACGCAGTATTTT. The chain combines TRBV7-2 with TRBJ2-3; 7 bases fit TRBD1. The CDR3 is 15 residues long. The J segment lost 5 bases and the V segment lost 5 bases, leaving 10 bases of the junction unmatched. Germline values: CDR1 SGHTA, CDR2 FQGNSA.

The V gene is TRBV7-2, the J gene TRBJ2-1, with 9 bases lining up with TRBD1. The CDR3 spans 16 residues. The V gene's germline CDR1 is SGHTA and CDR2 FQGNSA. Trimming took 8 bases from V and 6 from J; bases not matched to a gene: 14. The CDR3 is CASGPTGGPLFNEQFF. The CDR3 DNA reads as TGTGCCAGCGGGCCAACAGGGGGCCCCCTTTTCAATGAGCAGTTCTTC.

The J gene is TRBJ2-5, the V gene TRBV28; D may correspond to TRBD1 or TRBD2 (5 bases each). The CDR3 length is 14 residues. Germline V gene lookup returns CDR1 MDHEN and CDR2 SYDVKM. The V end lost 6 bases, the J end lost 1 base, and 12 bases lay between the germline ends. The CDR3 coding sequence is TGTGCCAGCAGGGACCCTGGGGGCCAAGAGACCCAGTACTTC. Amino acids: CASRDPGGQETQYF.

The J gene is TRBJ2-6, the V gene TRBV13; D gene unclear. V was clipped by 3 bases and J by 0 bases, with 15 bases between them. CDR1 and CDR2 (germline): PRHDT, FYEKMQ (reference sequence). The length of the CDR3 is 18 residues. CDR3 sequence: CASSLDGALLSGANVLTF. CDR3 DNA: TGTGCCAGCAGCTTGGATGGTGCCCTACTCTCTGGGGCCAACGTCCTGACTTTC.

The chain recombines TRBV5-5 with TRBJ2-5; 11 bases agree with TRBD2. The CDR3 covers 16 residues. CDR1 and CDR2 (germline): SGHKS, YYEKEE (reference sequence). J lost 5 bases, V lost 0 bases, and 6 bases had no gene match. The CDR3 region is CASSLAPSGGRETQYF. The DNA for the CDR3 is TGTGCCAGCAGCTTGGCCCCTAGCGGGGGGAGGGAGACCCAGTACTTC.

Notes on this clonotype: An end of the junction does not agree with germline; a read error may underlie this. The rearrangement uses TRBV7-2 and TRBJ2-3, with 7 bases fitting TRBD1. Germline CDR1 SGHTA, CDR2 FQGNSA. The CDR3 contains 15 residues. The CDR3: CAGSLVNQGADTQYF. The CDR3 nucleotides read TGTGCCGGCAGCTTAGTTAATCAGGGGGCAGATACGCAGTATTTT.

In its sample, this clonotype was seen many times. The chain combines TRBV6-2 or TRBV6-3 with TRBJ1-5, with 7 bases that match TRBD1. The CDR3 loop spans 15 amino acids. Trimming at V came to 5 bases and at J to 6 bases, leaving 10 bases not matched to a gene. The germline V gene has CDR1 MNHEY and CDR2 SVGEGT. This CDR3 reads CASSTSDRERQPQHF. CDR3 nucleotide sequence: TGTGCCAGCAGTACCTCCGACAGGGAACGTCAGCCCCAGCATTTT.

Only a few counts were recorded for this clonotype. The chain links TRBV19 to TRBJ2-3; D is possibly TRBD1 (6 bases). V lost 10 bases and J 2 bases, leaving 13 bases between the germline ends. The CDR3 is made up of 13 amino acids. Germline V gene data show CDR1 as LNHDA and CDR2 as SQIVND (reference sequence). CDR3 in DNA: TGTGCCACTGGGGGCACAAACACAGATACGCAGTATTTT. Protein sequence: CATGGTNTDTQYF.